The present T cell receptor (beta chain) was sequenced within a study of T cell repertoires in cytomegalovirus infection. Turning to the study itself: Both recently identified HLA-C-restricted and well-studied HLA-B-restricted CMV epitopes were used in the study. Based on public TCR beta signatures, there were indications of CMV infection and of a matching HLA type. Findings and caveats of the study: Summed public TCR beta family frequency identified CMV carriers bearing the relevant HLA. The ex vivo response was dominated by HLA-C-restricted CMV-specific TCR beta clonotypes.

TCRdb passed the reads through MiXCR, listing each CDR3 protein once. The sample has 300,000 to 400,000 distinct CDR3 sequences, roughly 25% seen once. As concerns this clonotype: Antigen: not known.

V was cut by 1 base and J by 4 bases, with 16 bases left in between. The CDR3 length is 15 residues. Germline CDR1 and CDR2: DFQATT and SNEGSKA (reference sequence). The chain combines TRBV20-1 with TRBJ2-5; D may be TRBD2 (6 bases). The receptor's source is a human donor in good health (CMV status not recorded). Some clones in this sample may be carry-over from other donors' samples. Sequences were derived from cultured PBMCs, sampled from culture after CMV antigen stimulation. The CDR3 nucleotides are TGCAGTGCTAGAGGGTGGGGGACTCGGTTAGAGACCCAGTACTTC. Translation gives CSARGWGTRLETQYF.